The rows below give T cell receptor beta chains drawn from one sample of a study of high-grade serous ovarian cancer treatment subgroups. Libraries were prepared by immunoSEQ multiplex PCR; TCRdb keeps only in-frame clonotypes and omits some of them. The repertoire includes about 12,000 clones, about 90% of them detected once, and about 2.9% sits in the top ten. The sequenced material came from tumor tissue. Receptors were obtained from a human donor with high-grade serous ovarian cancer. Each CDR3 is given with its conserved first and last residue. The order of the fields is V gene, J gene, CDR3 protein.

TRBV19,TRBJ1-5,CASSEGWRQPQHF
TRBV4-3,TRBJ2-2,CASSQDYYNTGELFF
TRBV5-6,TRBJ2-5,CASRPRGEQETQYF
TRBV4-3,TRBJ2-2,CASSQDGTRAHGELFF
TRBV2,TRBJ2-2,CASSRDKNTGELFF
TRBV23-1,TRBJ2-1,CASSHFRDTHYNEQFF
TRBV29-1,TRBJ2-2,CSAGDRLNTGELFF
TRBV19,TRBJ2-1,CASSIGGGYEQFF
TRBV19,TRBJ2-3,CASSRTGQDTQYF
TRBV4-2,TRBJ2-3,CASSQDRQPGTDTQYF
TRBV7-9,TRBJ1-6,CASSLAAGGGSPLHF
TRBV12-5,TRBJ1-2,CASGFPWTSF
TRBV18,TRBJ1-1,CASSPPSTSQNTEAFF
TRBV6-5,TRBJ2-3,CASRPGLSTDTQYF
TRBV7-2,TRBJ2-5,CASSPGHPGAQYF
TRBV19,TRBJ1-6,CASSIPNSPLHF
TRBV10-3,TRBJ1-4,CAISDPTGPNEKLFF
TRBV29-1,TRBJ1-2,CSGGTGGNYGYTF
TRBV29-1,TRBJ2-3,CSMDLTDTQYF